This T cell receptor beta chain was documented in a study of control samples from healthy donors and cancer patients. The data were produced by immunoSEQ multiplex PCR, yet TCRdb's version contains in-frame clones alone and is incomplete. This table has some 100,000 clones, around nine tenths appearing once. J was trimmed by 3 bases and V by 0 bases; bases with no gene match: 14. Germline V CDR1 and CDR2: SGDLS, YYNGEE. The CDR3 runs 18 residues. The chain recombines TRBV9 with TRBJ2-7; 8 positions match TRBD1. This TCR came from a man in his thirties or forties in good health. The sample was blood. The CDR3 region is CASSVEPASGQEHYEQYF. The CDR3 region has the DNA TGTGCCAGCAGCGTAGAGCCAGCTTCGGGACAGGAGCACTACGAGCAGTACTTC. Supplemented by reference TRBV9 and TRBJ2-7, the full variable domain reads DSGVTQTPKHLITATGQRVTLRCSPRSGDLSVYWYQQSLDQGLQFLIQYYNGEERAKGNILERFSAQQFPDLHSELNLSSLELGDSALYFCASSVEPASGQEHYEQYFGPGTRLTVT.